This T cell receptor beta chain is drawn from a study of CD8+ T cells in alopecia areata. V gave up 3 bases and J gave up 0 bases; unmatched junction bases: 5. The CDR3 loop spans 16 amino acids. Germline V CDR1 and CDR2: MDHEN, SYDVKM. Noted treatment: oral pan-JAK inhibitor, 5-10 mg twice daily. Lesional scalp punch biopsies and peripheral blood came from alopecia areata patients. For this clone: The antigen remains unidentified.

Extracted from the samples, RNA was reverse transcribed into cDNA to serve as the sequencing template. The table came from immunoSEQ multiplex PCR; TCRdb's copy has only in-frame clones and leaves some out. The table lists 200,000 or so clones, more than 30% of them singletons, with roughly 0.5% in the top ten. Findings of the study overall: Especially in alopecia totalis/universalis, lesional scalp showed greater clonality than normal scalp did.

The sample in question was CD4+ T cells sorted from blood, obtained at roughly week 30, from a patient treated with tofacitinib. This receptor was identified in a human donor with alopecia areata. The V gene is TRBV28, the J gene TRBJ2-1; 7 bases are a match to TRBD2. CDR3 protein: CASSFGGSFSYNEQFF. DNA of the CDR3: TGTGCCAGCAGTTTCGGCGGGAGCTTCTCCTACAATGAGCAGTTCTTC.